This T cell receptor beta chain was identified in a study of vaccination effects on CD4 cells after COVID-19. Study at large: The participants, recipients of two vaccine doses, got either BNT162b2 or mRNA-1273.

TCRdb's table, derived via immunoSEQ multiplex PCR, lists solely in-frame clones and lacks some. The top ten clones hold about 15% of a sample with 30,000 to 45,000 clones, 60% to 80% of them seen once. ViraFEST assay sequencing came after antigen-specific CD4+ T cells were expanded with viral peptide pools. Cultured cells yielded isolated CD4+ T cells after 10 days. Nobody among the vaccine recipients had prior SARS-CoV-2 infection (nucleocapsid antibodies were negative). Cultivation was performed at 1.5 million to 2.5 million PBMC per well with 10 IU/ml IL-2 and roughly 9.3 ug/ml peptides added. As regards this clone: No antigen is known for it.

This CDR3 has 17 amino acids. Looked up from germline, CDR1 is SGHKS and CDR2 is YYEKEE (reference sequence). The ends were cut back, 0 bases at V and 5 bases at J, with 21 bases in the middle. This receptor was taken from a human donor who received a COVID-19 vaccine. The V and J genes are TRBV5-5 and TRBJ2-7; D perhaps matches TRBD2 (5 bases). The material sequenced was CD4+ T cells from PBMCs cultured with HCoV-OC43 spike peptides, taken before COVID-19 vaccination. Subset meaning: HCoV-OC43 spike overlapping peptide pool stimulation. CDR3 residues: CASSLAPGRSTGDEQYF. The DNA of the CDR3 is TGTGCCAGCAGCTTGGCCCCAGGCCGTTCTACCGGGGACGAGCAGTACTTC.